The 15 T cell receptor beta chains reported below all come from one sample, sequenced in a study of blood T cell repertoires in COVID-19. Libraries were prepared by immunoSEQ multiplex PCR; TCRdb keeps only in-frame clonotypes and omits some of them. The table includes 200,000 to 300,000 clones, 75% to 90% detected once. The sample consisted of peripheral blood. The receptors shown here come from a woman in her sixties or seventies with active or convalescent COVID-19.

This clone was counted a few times. The rearrangement links TRBV20-1 to TRBJ2-7; 9 bases fit TRBD1. From germline, CDR1 is DFQATT and CDR2 SNEGSKA (reference sequence). The length of the CDR3 is 15 residues. The V segment lost 3 bases and the J segment 4 bases; nucleotides outside the gene matches: 10. CDR3 nucleotides: TGCAGTGCTAGTGTCTCACAGGGGGCGCTTTACGAGCAGTACTTC. The encoded protein is CSASVSQGALYEQYF.

This chain connects TRBV3-1 (or the pseudogene TRBV3-2) to TRBJ1-1; TRBD1 matches at 7 bases. CDR1 is LGHDT, CDR2 YNNKEL, per germline (reference sequence). The V segment lost 3 bases and the J segment 7 bases; nucleotides outside the gene matches: 8. CDR3 length: 14 amino acids. Written as DNA, the CDR3 is TGTGCCAGCAGCCAGGACAGTGGGACAGTTGAAGCTTTCTTT. Its translation is CASSQDSGTVEAFF.

V gene TRBV21-1 combines with J gene TRBJ2-6; TRBD1, as called in the table, went unchecked against the DNA. TRBV21-1 constitutes a pseudogene. The CDR3 spans 13 residues. DNA of the CDR3: TGTAAAGGCAGGCAGGCCGGGGCCAACGTCCTGACTTTC. This codes for CKGRQAGANVLTF.

J is TRBJ1-1 and V is TRBV7-2, with TRBD1 matching 10 bases. CDR1 is SGHTA and CDR2 is FQGNSA in the germline V gene. This CDR3 contains 14 residues. The V gene end was trimmed by 5 bases and the J gene end by 5 bases; junction bases not matched to a gene: 5. CDR3 nucleotides: TGTGCCAGCAGCACCGACAGGGGGCTTACTGAAGCTTTCTTT. It translates to CASSTDRGLTEAFF. Using reference TRBV7-2 and TRBJ1-1 for the parts outside the CDR3, the full variable domain is GAGVSQSPSNKVTEKGKDVELRCDPISGHTALYWYRQSLGQGLEFLIYFQGNSAPDKSGLPSDRFSAERTGGSVSTLTIQRTQQEDSAVYLCASSTDRGLTEAFFGQGTRLTVV.

This clone was seen more than once but under ten times. This chain links TRBV6-5 with TRBJ2-7; TRBD1 agrees at 10 bases. The V gene end was trimmed by 6 bases and the J gene end by 4 bases; junction bases not matched to a gene: 9. CDR1 is MNHEY and CDR2 is SVGAGI in the germline V gene. This CDR3 has 15 amino acids. The CDR3 loop is CASSRDRGVGYEQYF. The CDR3 nucleotides are TGTGCCAGCAGCAGGGACAGGGGAGTTGGTTACGAGCAGTACTTC.

Comment on this clone: The sample has other DNA sequences that encode this CDR3 too. The chain uses TRBV7-9 and TRBJ2-1; a weak D match, TRBD2 (6 bases). V lost 5 bases and J 0 bases, leaving 11 bases between the germline ends. This CDR3 region has 15 residues. Germline V gives CDR1 SEHNR, CDR2 FQNEAQ (reference sequence). CDR3 loop: CASSPRGSSYNEQFF. The CDR3 DNA reads as TGTGCCAGCAGCCCCCGGGGGAGCTCCTACAATGAGCAGTTCTTC.

This chain uses TRBV18 with TRBJ1-2; 8 bases agree with TRBD1. Germline V lookup: CDR1 KGHSH, CDR2 LQKENI. V shed 3 bases and J 4 bases; nucleotides not matched to a gene: 4. The CDR3 is made up of 14 amino acids. The CDR3 region is CASSPDRVVYGYTF. DNA for the CDR3: TGTGCCAGCTCACCGGACAGGGTCGTCTATGGCTACACCTTC.

The CDR3 is CASSYFDRVNTEAFF. Written as DNA, the CDR3 is TGTGCCAGCAGTTACTTCGACAGAGTGAACACTGAAGCTTTCTTT. The chain combines TRBV27 with TRBJ1-1; TRBD1 might be the D (5 bases). CDR3 length: 15 residues. The germline CDR1 and CDR2 sequences are MNHEY and SMNVEV (reference sequence). V shed 4 bases and J shed 0 bases, with 12 bases lying between them.

The V and J genes are TRBV3-1 (or the pseudogene TRBV3-2) and TRBJ1-2; D remains ambiguous. Germline assignment: CDR1 LGHDT and CDR2 YNNKEL (reference sequence). V was shortened by 4 bases and J by 4 bases, with 16 bases between the two germline ends. The CDR3 runs 15 residues. The DNA of the CDR3 is TGTGCCAGCAGCCTGGGCTCTCTCGGTGCCTATGGCTACACCTTC. It is translated as CASSLGSLGAYGYTF.

V and J are TRBV7-3 and TRBJ2-3; TRBD2 might be the D (6 bases). This CDR3 has 14 residues. The germline CDR1 and CDR2 sequences are SGHTA and FQGTGA. V was cut by 5 bases and J by 2 bases, with 11 bases left in between. In nucleotides, the CDR3 is TGTGCCAGCAGCCCACTAGCCGACACAGATACGCAGTATTTT. Residues: CASSPLADTDTQYF.

This clone is a singleton in its sample. The chain couples TRBV9 to TRBJ2-3; 7 nucleotides line up with TRBD2. CDR3 size: 16 residues. The junction had 10 bases not matched to a gene; V was cut back by 4 bases and J by 2 bases. The germline V gene has CDR1 SGDLS and CDR2 YYNGEE. In DNA, the CDR3 is TGTGCCAGCAGCTCCTCGACCAGCGGGGCCACAGATACGCAGTATTTT. This gives the protein CASSSSTSGATDTQYF.

For the CDR3, the DNA is TGTGCCAGCTCGAGGGGGAGGGCTGAGCAGTTCTTC. It specifies CASSRGRAEQFF. The J gene is TRBJ2-1, the V gene TRBV18; weak D call: TRBD2 (7 bases). CDR1 is KGHSH, CDR2 LQKENI, per germline. Trimming removed 6 bases from V and 9 bases from J, with 12 bases in between. This CDR3 is 12 amino acids long.

This sequence joins TRBV9 and TRBJ1-1; tentative D call: TRBD1 (6 bases). The germline V gene encodes CDR1 SGDLS and CDR2 YYNGEE. The CDR3 is 17 amino acids. The V end lost 0 bases, the J end lost 1 base, and 16 bases lay between the germline ends. The CDR3 spells CASSVGWGGWTNTEAFF. The DNA of the CDR3 is TGTGCCAGCAGCGTAGGTTGGGGGGGCTGGACGAACACTGAAGCTTTCTTT.

This chain uses TRBV5-6 with TRBJ2-3; TRBD2 might be the D (5 bases). Trimming took 1 base from V and 5 from J, leaving 8 bases between them. There are 13 residues in the CDR3. Germline V CDR1 and CDR2: SGHDT, YYEEEE. The CDR3 is CASSLRAGDTQYF. The CDR3 DNA follows: TGTGCCAGCAGCTTGAGGGCGGGAGATACGCAGTATTTT.

Notes on this clone: Other DNA sequences in the same sample also yield this CDR3. The gene calls are TRBV5-1 and TRBJ1-2, with TRBD1 matching 11 bases. From germline, CDR1 is SGHRS and CDR2 YFSETQ. The length of the CDR3 is 14 residues. Trimming removed 2 bases from V and 6 bases from J; junction bases left unmatched: 3. Here the CDR3 DNA reads TGCGCCAGCAGCTTAGGGACAGGGGGAAATGGCTACACCTTC. The encoded protein is CASSLGTGGNGYTF. Full variable domain (remainder filled in from reference TRBV5-1 and TRBJ1-2): KAGVTQTPRYLIKTRGQQVTLSCSPISGHRSVSWYQQTPGQGLQFLFEYFSETQRNKGNFPGRFSGRQFSNSRSEMNVSTLELGDSALYLCASSLGTGGNGYTFGSGTRLTVV.